A single sample gave rise to the 29 T cell receptor beta chains below, sequenced in a study of type 1 and type 2 diabetes patients. The PCR template was genomic DNA. Multiplex PCR with 30 forward and 13 reverse primers amplified the TCR beta CDR3. MiXCR, applied by TCRdb to the multiplex PCR reads, yields one record per CDR3 protein. The sample yields a few hundred thousand distinct CDR3 sequences, 40% to 50% seen once. The sample taken for sequencing was peripheral blood mononuclear cells (PBMCs). The source is a man between 18 and 35 years old with type 2 diabetes.

This clonotype was found once. The rearrangement joins TRBV28 to TRBJ2-7; D is unresolved. V was cut by 2 bases and J by 3 bases, with 17 bases left in between. This CDR3 is 16 amino acids long. The germline V gene encodes CDR1 MDHEN and CDR2 SYDVKM. The CDR3 sequence is CASSLRDWYSFYEQYF. The CDR3 nucleotides are TGTGCCAGCAGTTTAAGAGACTGGTACAGCTTCTACGAGCAGTACTTC.

This chain joins TRBV7-2 and TRBJ1-6; 8 bases line up with TRBD1. CDR1 and CDR2 from the germline V gene are SGHTA and FQGNSA. The CDR3 loop spans 15 amino acids. V lost 3 bases to trimming and J lost 9 bases; unmatched junction nucleotides: 7. This CDR3 reads CASSFQGQVFSPLHF. For the CDR3, the DNA is TGTGCCAGCAGCTTCCAGGGACAGGTGTTTTCACCCCTCCACTTT. The complete variable domain, with remaining parts taken from reference TRBV7-2 and TRBJ1-6, reads GAGVSQSPSNKVTEKGKDVELRCDPISGHTALYWYRQSLGQGLEFLIYFQGNSAPDKSGLPSDRFSAERTGGSVSTLTIQRTQQEDSAVYLCASSFQGQVFSPLHFGNGTRLTVT.

Worth noting for this clonotype: The germline gene is not matched at one end of the junction; a read error may be the cause. The rearrangement uses TRBV2 and TRBJ2-7, with D possibly being TRBD2 (6 bases). Germline loops: CDR1 SNHLY, CDR2 FYNNEI. The CDR3 sequence is 15 residues long. The CDR3 loop is CASSQDRASDYEQYF. The CDR3 DNA follows: TGCGCCAGCAGCCAAGATCGGGCTAGCGACTACGAGCAGTACTTC.

This clonotype was observed many times. J is TRBJ2-7 and V is TRBV7-2, with unresolved D. The CDR3 runs to 14 residues. The V end lost 2 bases, the J end lost 0 bases, and 8 bases lay between the germline ends. Per the germline V gene, CDR1 is SGHTA and CDR2 is FQGNSA. The chain's CDR3 is CASSLITDSYEQYF. For the CDR3, the DNA is TGTGCCAGCAGCTTAATAACAGACTCCTACGAGCAGTACTTC.

The gene calls are TRBV7-2 and TRBJ2-7; TRBD1 matches 7 bases. The CDR3 runs 14 residues. With 8 bases clipped from V and 3 bases from J, the junction kept 10 bases outside the gene matches. Germline V gene data show CDR1 as SGHTA and CDR2 as FQGNSA. CDR3 loop: CASALPGTDYEQYF. DNA for the CDR3: TGTGCCAGCGCCCTACCCGGGACAGACTACGAGCAGTACTTC.

V and J are TRBV7-2 and TRBJ2-5; 11 nucleotides line up with TRBD1. Trimming took 4 bases from V and 4 from J; bases not matched to a gene: 2. CDR1 and CDR2 (germline): SGHTA, FQGNSA. This CDR3 contains 14 residues. CDR3 bases: TGTGCCAGCAGCTGGGACAGGGGGAGAGAGACCCAGTACTTC. Protein sequence: CASSWDRGRETQYF.

The J gene is TRBJ2-1, the V gene TRBV19; tentatively, D is TRBD1 (6 bases). There are 14 residues in the CDR3. CDR1 and CDR2 from the germline V gene are LNHDA and SQIVND (reference sequence). The V end was cut by 3 bases, the J end by 2 bases, with 8 bases between. CDR3 sequence: CASSIRGPYNEQFF. CDR3 coding DNA: TGTGCCAGTAGTATCAGGGGTCCCTACAATGAGCAGTTCTTC.

This clonotype has a count of ten or more. The chain is built from TRBV14 and TRBJ2-5, with 15 bases that match TRBD2. J lost 5 bases, V lost 4 bases, and 11 bases had no gene match. The CDR3 runs to 18 residues. Germline CDR1 SGHDN, CDR2 FVKESK. CDR3 in amino acids: CASSPRTSGRAVLETQYF. The CDR3 nucleotides are TGTGCCAGCAGCCCCCGGACTAGCGGGAGGGCCGTTCTGGAGACCCAGTACTTC.

The chain carries TRBV5-4 and TRBJ2-2, with D possibly matching TRBD2 (6 bases). The CDR3 has 16 residues. Germline V gene sequence: CDR1 SGHNT, CDR2 YYREEE (reference sequence). V was cut by 2 bases and J by 0 bases, with 11 bases left in between. The CDR3 DNA sequence: TGTGCCAGCAGCTTACCAGGGAGGTCGAACACCGGGGAGCTGTTTTTT. This gives the protein CASSLPGRSNTGELFF.

The chain is built from TRBV24-1 and TRBJ1-5, with D possibly TRBD1 on 6 matching bases. Germline CDR1 reads KGHDR; CDR2 reads SFDVKD. V was pared by 2 bases and J by 3 bases, with 7 bases between. The CDR3 extends over 14 amino acids. The CDR3 region has the DNA TGTGCCACCAGTGATTGGGACACCAATCAGCCCCAGCATTTT. Protein product: CATSDWDTNQPQHF.

This rearrangement joins TRBV2 to TRBJ2-7, with D possibly TRBD2 on 6 matching bases. Germline V lookup: CDR1 SNHLY, CDR2 FYNNEI. The CDR3 totals 14 residues. The ends were cut back, 8 bases at V and 2 bases at J, with 16 bases in the middle. The CDR3 nucleotides read TGTGCCAGCCTCGAGGCGGGACCCACCTACGAGCAGTACTTC. It translates to CASLEAGPTYEQYF.

The chain combines TRBV20-1 with TRBJ2-7; 7 nucleotides line up with TRBD2. With 2 bases clipped from V and 1 base from J, the junction kept 8 bases outside the gene matches. The CDR3 spans 15 residues. Germline V CDR1 and CDR2: DFQATT, SNEGSKA (reference sequence). CDR3 residues: CSARREGEISYEQYF. In DNA, the CDR3 is TGCAGTGCTAGAAGGGAGGGAGAAATTTCCTACGAGCAGTACTTC.

This chain links TRBV4-1 with TRBJ2-2; D is unresolved. V was shortened by 0 bases and J by 0 bases, with 5 bases between the two germline ends. The CDR3 is 15 amino acids. Germline V gene sequence: CDR1 MGHRA, CDR2 YSYEKL. CDR3 nucleotides: TGCGCCAGCAGCCAAGAACTTACGAACACCGGGGAGCTGTTTTTT. Translating gives CASSQELTNTGELFF.

This clonotype was found a few times. The rearrangement joins TRBV7-8 to TRBJ2-2; TRBD2 aligns across 8 bases. V gave up 0 bases and J gave up 6 bases; unmatched junction bases: 12. The germline CDR1 and CDR2 sequences are SGHVS and FQNEAQ. The CDR3 length is 18 residues. In nucleotides, the CDR3 is TGTGCCAGCAGCTTAGCATACGGAGGACTAGCTGTGCCCGGGGAGCTGTTTTTT. Its translation is CASSLAYGGLAVPGELFF.

Worth noting for this clonotype: The CDR3 does not end in the conserved phenylalanine or tryptophan, so this is likely a read error. This chain uses TRBV6-5 with TRBJ2-7, with D perhaps TRBD2 (6 bases). This CDR3 region has 12 residues. Germline values: CDR1 MNHEY, CDR2 SVGAGI. The V end was cut by 7 bases, the J end by 1 base, with 8 bases between. The CDR3 here is CASTSGSYEQYY. DNA for the CDR3: TGTGCCAGCACCAGCGGGTCCTACGAGCAGTACTAC.

The V call is TRBV2, the J call TRBJ2-1; D is possibly TRBD2 (6 bases). The ends were cut back, 1 base at V and 7 bases at J, with 11 bases in the middle. The CDR3 contains 14 residues. Germline V lookup: CDR1 SNHLY, CDR2 FYNNEI. This CDR3 reads CASSEVRLGNEQFF. CDR3 in DNA: TGTGCCAGCAGTGAAGTGCGACTAGGTAATGAGCAGTTCTTC.

The sample holds a few counts of this clonotype. The chain is built from TRBV12-5 and TRBJ2-1; D is perhaps TRBD1 or TRBD2 (5 bases each). Trimming removed 4 bases at V and 6 bases at J, with 7 bases between. The CDR3 runs to 12 residues. The germline V gene has CDR1 LGHNT and CDR2 FRNRAP. CDR3 loop: CASGWGINEQFF. CDR3 coding DNA: TGTGCTAGTGGTTGGGGGATCAATGAGCAGTTCTTC.

V is TRBV29-1 and J is TRBJ2-7; D call uncertain. The germline V and J ends were trimmed by 3 bases and 3 bases, with 6 bases remaining between them. CDR3 length: 11 residues. CDR1 and CDR2 (germline): SQVTM, ANQGSEA. The CDR3 spells CSVEVGYEQYF. The CDR3 bases are TGCAGCGTTGAGGTAGGCTACGAGCAGTACTTC.

This clonotype was seen more than once but under ten times. The chain uses TRBV12-3 or TRBV12-4 and TRBJ1-6, with D hard to call. The CDR3 loop spans 12 amino acids. Trimming shortened V by 5 bases and J by 10 bases, and 9 bases separated the two germline ends. CDR3 protein: CASSPKESPLHF. Written as DNA, the CDR3 is TGTGCCAGCAGTCCTAAAGAATCACCCCTCCACTTT.

The table lists this clonotype with a count of one. The chain uses TRBV7-9 and TRBJ1-3; no definite D call. This CDR3 comprises 12 residues. Germline values: CDR1 SEHNR, CDR2 FQNEAQ (reference sequence). V was shortened by 7 bases and J by 4 bases, with 8 bases between the two germline ends. The CDR3 DNA reads as TGTGCCAGCAACACAGACGGAAACACCATATATTTT. Protein: CASNTDGNTIYF.

This clonotype was seen a handful of times. The chain couples TRBV25-1 to TRBJ1-2; 7 bases map to TRBD1. The CDR3 has 13 residues. With 4 bases clipped from V and 10 bases from J, the junction kept 9 bases outside the gene matches. In germline, CDR1 is MGHDK, CDR2 SYGVNS. The CDR3 DNA reads as TGTGCCAGCAGTGTACAGGGGAAGCCCCTCTACACCTTC. Protein sequence: CASSVQGKPLYTF.

This clonotype appeared a few times. The CDR3: CAWKLAGSTDTQYF. The CDR3 DNA sequence: TGTGCCTGGAAACTAGCGGGGAGCACAGATACGCAGTATTTT. V is TRBV30 and J is TRBJ2-3; 10 bases agree with TRBD2. The CDR3 length is 14 residues. Germline lookup yields CDR1 GTSNPN and CDR2 SVGIG (reference sequence). After removal of 4 bases from V and 0 bases from J, the junction contained 1 base not matched to a gene.

The rearrangement uses TRBV2 and TRBJ2-2, with TRBD2 matching over 8 bases. Germline lookup yields CDR1 SNHLY and CDR2 FYNNEI. The ends lost 6 bases at V and 5 bases at J; junction bases unmatched: 14. The CDR3 extends over 17 amino acids. CDR3 loop: CASREPPPGGRTGELFF. The CDR3 nucleotides are TGTGCCAGCAGGGAACCCCCTCCGGGGGGGCGAACCGGGGAGCTGTTTTTT.

This clonotype was recorded many times. The chain joins TRBV19 to TRBJ1-1; the D gene is possibly TRBD1 (6 bases). The CDR3 covers 15 residues. The ends were cut back, 3 bases at V and 1 base at J, with 12 bases in the middle. Germline values: CDR1 LNHDA, CDR2 SQIVND (reference sequence). CDR3 amino acids: CASSIFGQSNTEAFF. The DNA for the CDR3 is TGTGCCAGTAGTATCTTTGGACAGTCGAACACTGAAGCTTTCTTT.

This sequence joins TRBV6-2 or TRBV6-3 and TRBJ2-1, with D perhaps given as TRBD1 or TRBD2 (6 bases each). The CDR3 runs 14 residues. V was trimmed by 11 bases and J by 2 bases, leaving 16 bases between them. Germline V CDR1 and CDR2: MNHEY, SVGEGT. This chain's CDR3 is CASRKGGPYNEQFF. CDR3 sequence (DNA): TGTGCCTCACGCAAAGGGGGGCCCTACAATGAGCAGTTCTTC.

This clonotype was counted only a few times. CDR3 sequence (DNA): TGTGCCAGCAGTCATTTGAACACTGAAGCTTTCTTT. Protein sequence: CASSHLNTEAFF. The rearrangement joins TRBV6-6 to TRBJ1-1; no clear D gene. Looked up from germline, CDR1 is MNHNY and CDR2 is SVGAGI (reference sequence). V lost 5 bases, J lost 0 bases, and 4 bases lay in between. This CDR3 has 12 amino acids.

The genes are TRBV4-1 and TRBJ2-7; 7 nucleotides match TRBD2. The junction had 12 bases not matched to a gene; V was cut back by 1 base and J by 6 bases. This CDR3 region has 16 residues. Germline V gives CDR1 MGHRA, CDR2 YSYEKL. CDR3 protein: CASSQGGYAGVSEQYF. The CDR3 DNA reads as TGCGCCAGCAGCCAAGGGGGGTACGCGGGAGTCTCCGAGCAGTACTTC.

This clonotype came up a few times. The J gene is TRBJ2-6, the V gene TRBV28, with a weak D call TRBD1 (5 bases). The V end lost 2 bases, the J end lost 2 bases, and 10 bases lay between the germline ends. Germline V gives CDR1 MDHEN, CDR2 SYDVKM. There are 16 residues in the CDR3. The CDR3 DNA is TGTGCCAGCAGTTTAGTGGACAAGCCTGGGGCCAACGTCCTGACTTTC. Protein product: CASSLVDKPGANVLTF.

Concerning this clonotype: The CDR3 does not end in the conserved phenylalanine or tryptophan, so this is likely a read error. CDR3 coding DNA: TGCAGTGCTAGGGACAGGGGCGATTCCTACGAGCAGTACCTC. Protein sequence: CSARDRGDSYEQYL. The chain combines TRBV20-1 with TRBJ2-7, with 9 bases lining up with TRBD1. The V gene's germline CDR1 is DFQATT and CDR2 SNEGSKA (reference sequence). The V segment lost 3 bases and the J segment 1 base; nucleotides outside the gene matches: 4. The CDR3 covers 14 residues.